This T cell receptor (beta chain) is from a study of shared clonotypes between healthy human individuals. Across the whole study: Each donor contributed plates that comprised three CD4 naive, three CD4 memory, two CD8 naive and one CD8 memory.

In regard to this clone: Its antigen remains unknown.

This table comes from immunoSEQ multiplex PCR, and its TCRdb copy is limited to in-frame clones, with some not included. The data contain approximately 180,000 clones, roughly 93% of them seen just once; the ten biggest clones take up 0.067%. The study, taken as a whole, reports: The generation probabilities recorded for non-shared clonotypes fell below those of clonotypes shared by all four donors. Genetic and exposure-history diversity was limited by the small donor number. Compared with memory subsets, naive subsets generally had larger estimated richness.

Germline V CDR1 and CDR2: SGHNT, YYREEE (reference sequence). The CDR3 totals 15 residues. V gave up 3 bases and J gave up 3 bases; unmatched junction bases: 6. The receptor was isolated from a woman aged 25 to 39 in good health. The sample consisted of naive CD4+ T cells sorted from blood. This sample's subset: CD45RA+ positively selected. This rearrangement joins TRBV5-4 to TRBJ2-7; TRBD1 matches at 10 bases. Written as DNA, the CDR3 is TGTGCCAGCAGCTCTTGGGACAGGGGATTCTACGAGCAGTACTTC. Translating it yields CASSSWDRGFYEQYF.